A selection of T cell receptor beta chains follows, all from one sample in a study of T cell responses to AZD1222 COVID-19 vaccine. Sequencing used immunoSEQ multiplex PCR; TCRdb keeps in-frame clones, though not all of them. Of about 120,000 clones listed, about 92% are singletons. The specimen was peripheral blood, collected 28 days after the second AZD1222 dose. The receptors come from an adult who received the AZD1222 COVID-19 vaccine. Each CDR3 is given without its conserved first and last residue. Each record gives: J gene, V gene, CDR3 protein.

TRBJ2-2 TRBV27 ASSRTITGELF
TRBJ2-7 TRBV7-2 ASSLASGGGTYEQY
TRBJ2-5 TRBV10-3 AISSLAGGVETQY
TRBJ1-6 TRBV27 ASSLAGQGKISYNSPLH
TRBJ2-7 TRBV6-2/TRBV6-3 ASRPNRPLMPYEQY
TRBJ1-1 TRBV9 ASSVGTGVEAF
TRBJ1-1 TRBV4-3 ASSQDGGYTEAF
TRBJ2-2 TRBV11-3 ASSWGLNTGELF
TRBJ2-1 TRBV7-2 ASSETSGRSEQF
TRBJ2-5 TRBV11-2 ASSLDLSPVGTQY
TRBJ2-5 TRBV7-2 ASSPTGLAGGRETQY
TRBJ2-3 TRBV4-3 ASSQNQGVGGNTQY
TRBJ2-2 TRBV18 ASSPFGTSNTGELF
TRBJ1-2 TRBV29-1 SAPAGEGARGYT
TRBJ2-1 TRBV7-2 ASTPQAGGLYNEQF
TRBJ1-6 TRBV19 ASSMRGGKYNSPLH
TRBJ2-2 TRBV3-1/TRBV3-2 ASSQDRSVTGELF
TRBJ2-7 TRBV7-6 ASSLSTSGGSSYEQY
TRBJ1-1 TRBV20-1 SAVGGTEAF